A selection of T cell receptor beta chains follows, all from one sample in a study of blood T cell repertoires in COVID-19. This table comes from immunoSEQ multiplex PCR, and its TCRdb copy is limited to in-frame clones, with some not included. The sample carries roughly 180,000 clones, under 90% recorded once. Sequencing input: peripheral blood. The receptors here all came from an elderly woman with active or convalescent COVID-19. CDR3s include the opening cysteine and the closing phenylalanine or tryptophan. The D gene is left open where the match is weak. Clone size is stated in some rows and not others, as once, few, many or a class when expanded.

clone_size: NA
d_call: TRBD1
v_call: TRBV19
j_call: TRBJ2-5
cdr3_aa: CASSATGPRPTQYF
cdr3_nt: TGTGCCAGTAGTGCGACAGGGCCCAGGCCGACCCAGTACTTC

clone_size: NA
d_call: NA
v_call: TRBV9
j_call: TRBJ1-5
cdr3_aa: CASSSDSLSQPQHF
cdr3_nt: TGTGCCAGCAGCTCCGACAGTTTAAGTCAGCCCCAGCATTTT

clone_size: NA
d_call: TRBD1
v_call: TRBV5-1
j_call: TRBJ1-1
cdr3_aa: CASSPIPGQGGKAEAFF
cdr3_nt: TGCGCCAGCAGCCCCATTCCCGGACAGGGAGGTAAGGCTGAAGCTTTCTTT

clone_size: NA
d_call: NA
v_call: TRBV7-3
j_call: TRBJ1-1
cdr3_aa: CASSLQTNTEAFF
cdr3_nt: TGTGCCAGCAGCCTACAGACGAACACTGAAGCTTTCTTT

clone_size: NA
d_call: NA
v_call: TRBV2
j_call: TRBJ1-1
cdr3_aa: CASSDSQENTEAFF
cdr3_nt: TGTGCCAGCAGTGATTCACAGGAGAACACTGAAGCTTTCTTT

clone_size: NA
d_call: NA
v_call: TRBV30
j_call: TRBJ1-1
cdr3_aa: CAWSVLTNTEAFF
cdr3_nt: TGTGCCTGGAGTGTACTGACTAATACTGAAGCTTTCTTT

clone_size: NA
d_call: TRBD2
v_call: TRBV19
j_call: TRBJ2-1
cdr3_aa: CASIPPGLRYNEQFF
cdr3_nt: TGTGCCAGTATCCCTCCGGGACTACGATACAATGAGCAGTTCTTC

clone_size: NA
d_call: TRBD1
v_call: TRBV27
j_call: TRBJ1-2
cdr3_aa: CASSFEQGGYGYTF
cdr3_nt: TGTGCCAGCAGTTTTGAACAGGGGGGCTATGGCTACACCTTC

clone_size: NA
d_call: NA
v_call: TRBV5-1
j_call: TRBJ1-5
cdr3_aa: CASSSTPGTPGFNQPQHF
cdr3_nt: TGCGCCAGCAGCTCCACCCCCGGGACACCCGGTTTTAACCAGCCCCAGCATTTT

clone_size: NA
d_call: TRBD1
v_call: TRBV4-1
j_call: TRBJ2-3
cdr3_aa: CASTMDRGLTDTQYF
cdr3_nt: TGCGCCAGCACCATGGACAGGGGATTAACAGATACGCAGTATTTT

clone_size: NA
d_call: TRBD1
v_call: TRBV10-3
j_call: TRBJ2-1
cdr3_aa: CAISDRTGKVSYNEQFF
cdr3_nt: TGTGCCATCAGTGACAGGACAGGGAAGGTTTCCTACAATGAGCAGTTCTTC

clone_size: once
d_call: NA
v_call: TRBV5-1
j_call: TRBJ2-1
cdr3_aa: CASSLNSYNEQFF
cdr3_nt: TGCGCCAGCAGCTTGAACAGCTACAATGAGCAGTTCTTC

clone_size: NA
d_call: NA
v_call: TRBV5-6
j_call: TRBJ2-1
cdr3_aa: CASSPHGQGYEQFF
cdr3_nt: TGTGCCAGCAGCCCCCATGGTCAGGGTTATGAGCAGTTCTTC

clone_size: NA
d_call: NA
v_call: TRBV5-1
j_call: TRBJ1-1
cdr3_aa: CASSWPLRGERDTEAFF
cdr3_nt: TGCGCCAGCAGCTGGCCACTCCGGGGGGAGAGGGACACTGAAGCTTTCTTT

clone_size: few
d_call: NA
v_call: TRBV18
j_call: TRBJ2-2
cdr3_aa: CASSPLERVNTGELFF
cdr3_nt: TGTGCCAGCTCACCTCTGGAGCGGGTGAACACCGGGGAGCTGTTTTTT

clone_size: NA
d_call: NA
v_call: TRBV9
j_call: TRBJ2-4
cdr3_aa: CASSVGAVPMIQYF
cdr3_nt: TGTGCCAGCAGCGTAGGCGCGGTCCCTATGATTCAGTACTTC

clone_size: NA
d_call: NA
v_call: TRBV27
j_call: TRBJ2-7
cdr3_aa: CASSYQGFSYEQYF
cdr3_nt: TGTGCCAGCAGTTATCAGGGTTTCTCCTACGAGCAGTACTTC